These 10 T cell receptor beta chains originate from one sample sequenced in a study. TCRdb called the RT-PCR reads again in MiXCR, with one record for every CDR3 protein. The sample shows hundreds of thousands of distinct CDR3 sequences, 12% to 15% of them seen only once. What was sequenced was memory CD4+ T cells from blood. The receptor set was obtained from a female donor in good health, serving as a healthy control.

In its sample, this clonotype was seen a few times. V is TRBV6-5 and J is TRBJ1-1; D perhaps matches TRBD1 (5 bases). Trimming cost V 5 bases and J 7 bases, with 11 bases left between them. This CDR3 is built from 12 residues. Germline V gene data show CDR1 as MNHEY and CDR2 as SVGAGI. The CDR3 coding sequence is TGTGCCAGCAGTAGGGTCCAGGGTGAAGCTTTCTTT. Encoded protein: CASSRVQGEAFF.

This sequence joins TRBV5-1 and TRBJ1-1; 9 bases map to TRBD1. Germline CDR1 reads SGHRS; CDR2 reads YFSETQ. This CDR3 is built from 15 residues. V dropped 6 bases and J dropped 4; count of bases not matched to a gene: 10. CDR3 loop: CASKSSQGAGTEAFF. CDR3 bases: TGCGCCAGCAAATCTTCACAGGGGGCTGGCACTGAAGCTTTCTTT.

This clonotype was counted between two and nine times. The chain employs TRBV20-1 and TRBJ1-1; no firm D call. The CDR3 totals 14 residues. Germline loops: CDR1 DFQATT, CDR2 SNEGSKA (reference sequence). V dropped 2 bases and J dropped 3 bases, with 13 bases sitting between them. The CDR3 nucleotides read TGCAGTGCTAGAATGAGGAATGGGGACACTGAAGCTTTCTTT. It encodes CSARMRNGDTEAFF.

The CDR3 bases are TGTGCCAGCTCTCCGGCGGGACAGCCTCGGGGTAACTATGGCTACACCTTC. Amino acid sequence: CASSPAGQPRGNYGYTF. The genes are TRBV18 and TRBJ1-2, with 7 bases identical to TRBD1. Germline V gives CDR1 KGHSH, CDR2 LQKENI. The CDR3 length is 17 residues. Trimming at V came to 6 bases and at J to 1 base, leaving 14 bases not matched to a gene.

This clonotype was detected a few times. The rearrangement links TRBV12-3 or TRBV12-4 to TRBJ2-3; D is possibly TRBD1 (6 bases). Trimming shortened V by 6 bases and J by 5 bases, and 12 bases separated the two germline ends. The CDR3 covers 13 residues. CDR3 protein: CASRTDRRDTQYF. The DNA of the CDR3 is TGTGCCAGCAGAACGGACAGACGAGATACGCAGTATTTT.

The rearrangement links TRBV6-5 to TRBJ2-3, with D tentatively TRBD2 (6 bases). The CDR3 contains 16 residues. V was trimmed by 5 bases and J by 0 bases, leaving 15 bases between them. Germline CDR1 MNHEY, CDR2 SVGAGI. CDR3: CASSTLSGRSTDTQYF. In DNA, the CDR3 is TGTGCCAGCAGTACCCTTAGCGGTCGTAGCACAGATACGCAGTATTTT.

This clonotype was counted a few times. The rearrangement links TRBV4-2 to TRBJ2-7; possible D gene TRBD1, 7 bases. Germline assignment: CDR1 LGHNA and CDR2 YNFKEQ. CDR3 length: 16 residues. V was cut by 0 bases and J by 5 bases, with 17 bases left in between. CDR3 protein: CASSQDLRQGGHEQYF. The CDR3 nucleotides are TGTGCCAGCAGCCAAGATTTACGTCAGGGGGGCCACGAGCAGTACTTC.

This clonotype was observed a few times. CDR3 region: CASSEGLITDTQYF. CDR3 nucleotides: TGTGCCAGCAGTGAAGGGCTCATCACAGATACGCAGTATTTT. The chain has TRBV6-1 and TRBJ2-3; D not resolved. Trimming pared 1 base from V and 2 bases from J, leaving 7 bases between. This CDR3 comprises 14 residues. The germline V gene encodes CDR1 MNHNS and CDR2 SASEGT.

This sequence joins TRBV6-2 or TRBV6-3 and TRBJ2-4; 7 bases fit TRBD1. The germline V gene encodes CDR1 MNHEY and CDR2 SVGEGT. Trimming took 6 bases from V and 0 from J; bases not matched to a gene: 8. CDR3 size: 16 residues. The CDR3 is CASRPHRGIAKNIQYF. In DNA form, the CDR3 reads TGTGCCAGCAGGCCGCACAGGGGAATAGCCAAAAACATTCAGTACTTC.

This clonotype was counted many times. The chain recombines TRBV6-5 with TRBJ2-2, with TRBD2 matching over 10 bases. The CDR3 spans 16 residues. From germline, CDR1 is MNHEY and CDR2 SVGAGI. Unmatched junction bases numbered 6, after V lost 2 bases and J lost 6 bases. The CDR3 DNA reads TGTGCCAGCAGTTACGGCCTAGCGGGAGTTTCCGGGGAGCTGTTTTTT. This sequence encodes CASSYGLAGVSGELFF.